This entry lists 25 T cell receptor beta chains sequenced from one sample in a study of cytomegalovirus exposure and HLA in healthy donors. Researchers ran the PCR with 60 Vbeta and 13 Jbeta primers. Clones were read by immunoSEQ multiplex PCR, and TCRdb kept only the in-frame ones, dropping some. The data show some 65,000 clones, with roughly 60% seen just once and about 3% held by the top ten. The source material was PBMCs. The receptor set was obtained from a man younger than 40 in good health and CMV-seronegative.

In this sample, this clone turned up a few times. CDR3 loop: CASSLNSLNTEAFF. The CDR3 nucleotides are TGTGCCAGCAGCTTAAACAGTTTGAACACTGAAGCTTTCTTT. The chain carries TRBV11-3 and TRBJ1-1; D is unresolved. Trimming cost V 2 bases and J 0 bases, with 7 bases left between them. Looked up from germline, CDR1 is SGHNT and CDR2 is YENEEA. The CDR3 covers 14 residues.

The genes are TRBV4-1 and TRBJ2-3; 8 bases align to TRBD2. The ends lost 0 bases at V and 4 bases at J; junction bases unmatched: 6. CDR3 length: 16 amino acids. Per germline, CDR1 MGHRA and CDR2 YSYEKL. The DNA for the CDR3 is TGCGCCAGCAGCCAAGACAGGGGCGGGAGGTCAGATACGCAGTATTTT. It translates to CASSQDRGGRSDTQYF.

V usage is TRBV29-1 and J usage is TRBJ1-1; 12 bases fit TRBD1. This CDR3 is built from 16 residues. Germline loops: CDR1 SQVTM, CDR2 ANQGSEA. Losses at the gene ends were 3 bases for V and 1 base for J; bases not matched to a gene: 6. CDR3 sequence (DNA): TGCAGCGTTGACCGGGACAGGGGGCGAACGAACACTGAAGCTTTCTTT. As protein: CSVDRDRGRTNTEAFF.

V usage is TRBV27 and J usage is TRBJ2-1; no clear D. The ends were cut back, 9 bases at V and 9 bases at J, with 12 bases in the middle. The CDR3 has 11 residues. Germline values: CDR1 MNHEY, CDR2 SMNVEV (reference sequence). DNA of the CDR3: TGTGCCAGTAACAACCCGGGTGAGCAGTTCTTC. Its protein product is CASNNPGEQFF.

This chain uses TRBV5-6 with TRBJ2-3, with 13 bases that match TRBD2. The germline CDR1 and CDR2 sequences are SGHDT and YYEEEE. Trimming at V came to 4 bases and at J to 6 bases, leaving 11 bases not matched to a gene. CDR3 size: 17 residues. In DNA form, the CDR3 reads TGTGCCAGCAGCCCGAGACGGACTAGCGGGGGACTGGATACGCAGTATTTT. It specifies CASSPRRTSGGLDTQYF.

The chain links TRBV29-1 to TRBJ1-2; 8 positions match TRBD1. The CDR3 totals 13 residues. In germline, CDR1 is SQVTM, CDR2 ANQGSEA. Losses at the gene ends were 4 bases for V and 3 bases for J; bases not matched to a gene: 4. The CDR3 region has the DNA TGCAGCGTTGGCAGGGGGCAGGACTATGGCTACACCTTC. The encoded protein is CSVGRGQDYGYTF.

The chain uses TRBV9 and TRBJ2-1, with D possibly matching TRBD2 (7 bases). Looked up from germline, CDR1 is SGDLS and CDR2 is YYNGEE. Trimming shortened V by 0 bases and J by 12 bases, and 28 bases separated the two germline ends. This CDR3 comprises 18 residues. CDR3 nucleotides: TGTGCCAGCAGCGTAGATCTGGACTCTCGCGGGGGCCTACATGGGCAGTTCTTC. It encodes CASSVDLDSRGGLHGQFF.

This chain joins TRBV28 and TRBJ1-2, with 11 positions matching TRBD1. The CDR3 totals 15 residues. Trimming at V came to 6 bases and at J to 9 bases, leaving 12 bases not matched to a gene. Germline assignment: CDR1 MDHEN and CDR2 SYDVKM. The chain's CDR3 is CASSAPGQGERSYTF. The CDR3 DNA reads TGTGCCAGCAGCGCACCGGGACAGGGGGAACGGAGCTACACCTTC.

The chain recombines TRBV13 with TRBJ1-4; D not certain. From germline, CDR1 is PRHDT and CDR2 FYEKMQ (reference sequence). V lost 6 bases to trimming and J lost 8 bases, with 10 bases between them. The CDR3 is 12 amino acids. The CDR3 coding sequence is TGTGCCAGCAGTCTAAGATGGGAAAAACTGTTTTTT. Translating it yields CASSLRWEKLFF.

The gene calls are TRBV27 and TRBJ2-3; the match to TRBD1 covers 7 bases. The CDR3 runs 13 residues. The V and J ends lost 7 bases and 1 base, in that order; junction bases with no gene match: 2. Germline CDR1 is MNHEY and CDR2 is SMNVEV (reference sequence). DNA for the CDR3: TGTGCCAGCATCGGACAGGGCACAGATACGCAGTATTTT. This codes for CASIGQGTDTQYF.

This clone was seen a single time. This rearrangement joins TRBV7-2 to TRBJ1-2, with a possible D match to TRBD1 (6 bases). The CDR3 contains 14 residues. V lost 2 bases and J lost 5, with 12 bases in between. Germline CDR1 reads SGHTA; CDR2 reads FQGNSA. CDR3 coding DNA: TGTGCCAGCAGCTTATGGGGGCATGGTTATGGCTACACCTTC. Its protein is CASSLWGHGYGYTF.

The chain uses TRBV6-5 and TRBJ1-6; D gene uncertain. This CDR3 comprises 16 residues. Germline assignment: CDR1 MNHEY and CDR2 SVGAGI. Between the trimmed V and J ends, which lost 0 bases and 0 bases, there was a span of 6 bases. The CDR3 sequence is CASSYSSSSYNSPLHF. The CDR3 region has the DNA TGTGCCAGCAGTTACTCGAGTAGCTCCTATAATTCACCCCTCCACTTT.

The chain links TRBV6-1 to TRBJ2-5; 7 positions match TRBD2. The CDR3 consists of 15 residues. In germline, CDR1 is MNHNS, CDR2 SASEGT. The V and J ends lost 2 bases and 5 bases, in that order; junction bases with no gene match: 8. CDR3 sequence reads: CASSESAGERETQYF. The CDR3 coding sequence is TGTGCCAGCAGTGAAAGCGCGGGGGAGAGGGAGACCCAGTACTTC.

V gene TRBV5-8 combines with J gene TRBJ1-5, with 7 bases that match TRBD1. Germline V gene sequence: CDR1 SGHTS, CDR2 YDEGEE. CDR3 length: 18 residues. V lost 0 bases, J lost 0 bases, and 9 bases stayed unmatched. The CDR3 is CASSLGPGQTNSNQPQHF. CDR3 bases: TGTGCCAGCAGCTTGGGACCGGGACAGACAAATAGCAATCAGCCCCAGCATTTT.

The chain links TRBV6-5 to TRBJ2-7; 10 bases align to TRBD1. V lost 6 bases and J lost 7; bases outside the gene matches: 9. CDR1 is MNHEY, CDR2 SVGAGI, per germline. CDR3 size: 14 residues. CDR3 nucleotides: TGTGCCAGCAGCTACGGGACAGGGGTATGGGAGCAGTACTTC. It translates to CASSYGTGVWEQYF.

This clone turned up a few times. V usage is TRBV15 and J usage is TRBJ1-1; 9 nucleotides align to TRBD1. Germline CDR1 and CDR2: LNHNV and YYDKDF (reference sequence). The CDR3 is 12 amino acids. J was trimmed by 11 bases and V by 1 base; bases with no gene match: 2. The CDR3 loop reads CATSRGDREAFF. DNA for the CDR3: TGTGCCACCAGCAGAGGGGACAGGGAGGCTTTCTTT.

With respect to this clone: One end of the junction varies from germline; a read error may be responsible. The genes are TRBV30 and TRBJ1-2; D not resolved. CDR1 is GTSNPN and CDR2 is SVGIG in the germline V gene (reference sequence). CDR3 length: 11 amino acids. The CDR3 region is CAGSGRLTTAF. The CDR3 bases are TGTGCCGGCTCGGGCCGACTAACTACAGCCTTC.

This chain connects TRBV7-7 to TRBJ2-3; maybe TRBD1 (6 bases). Trimming left V 5 bases short and J 1 base short, with 13 bases between. Germline loops: CDR1 SSHAT, CDR2 FNYEAQ (reference sequence). The CDR3 contains 15 residues. DNA for the CDR3: TGTGCCAGCAGCCCAGGGGTTCGTGGCACAGATACGCAGTATTTT. Its translation is CASSPGVRGTDTQYF.

The CDR3 DNA follows: TGTGCCAGCAGCTCTAGTAGTTGGGACACTGAAGCTTTCTTT. Its protein is CASSSSSWDTEAFF. The genes are TRBV5-5 and TRBJ1-1; D gene unclear. The CDR3 runs 14 residues. CDR1 and CDR2 from the germline V gene are SGHKS and YYEKEE (reference sequence). Trimming left V 3 bases short and J 3 bases short, with 12 bases between.

The CDR3 bases are TGTGCCAGCAGTAGGACAGGGGGCCCCAATCAGCCCCAGCATTTT. This gives the protein CASSRTGGPNQPQHF. This chain joins TRBV2 and TRBJ1-5; 11 nucleotides agree with TRBD1. The CDR3 totals 15 residues. Germline trimming cut 5 bases from V and 3 bases from J; bases unmatched to any gene: 3. Germline V gene data show CDR1 as SNHLY and CDR2 as FYNNEI.

The chain couples TRBV29-1 to TRBJ1-2; D ambiguous. The CDR3 extends over 12 amino acids. CDR1 is SQVTM and CDR2 is ANQGSEA in the germline V gene. Between the trimmed V and J ends, which lost 7 bases and 4 bases, there was a span of 13 bases. CDR3 in DNA: TGCAGCGCCCAGAGGGCTGGCTATGGCTACACCTTC. This translates into CSAQRAGYGYTF.

The V and J genes are TRBV4-1 and TRBJ1-1; D is ambiguous. This CDR3 is 13 amino acids long. Deletions cut 0 bases from V and 8 bases from J, with 10 bases between. Per germline, CDR1 MGHRA and CDR2 YSYEKL. The DNA for the CDR3 is TGCGCCAGCAGCCAAGAAGCGGGGAGGGAAGCTTTCTTT. Translated, it gives CASSQEAGREAFF.

This chain links TRBV29-1 with TRBJ1-1, with 9 bases fitting TRBD1. The ends lost 4 bases at V and 1 base at J; junction bases unmatched: 4. Germline CDR1 and CDR2: SQVTM and ANQGSEA. This CDR3 contains 14 residues. The CDR3 sequence is CSVGRQGGNTEAFF. DNA of the CDR3: TGCAGCGTTGGGCGACAGGGGGGGAACACTGAAGCTTTCTTT.

V and J are TRBV2 and TRBJ2-7; a weak D match, TRBD2 (5 bases). CDR3 length: 11 residues. Germline CDR1 SNHLY, CDR2 FYNNEI. V lost 7 bases, J lost 4 bases, and 8 bases lay in between. CDR3 DNA: TGTGCCAGCACCGAGGGATACGAGCAGTACTTC. Amino acid sequence: CASTEGYEQYF.

V usage is TRBV19 and J usage is TRBJ2-5, with a tentative D call TRBD1 (6 bases). The CDR3 consists of 13 residues. V lost 5 bases, J lost 7 bases, and 14 bases lay in between. The germline V gene has CDR1 LNHDA and CDR2 SQIVND (reference sequence). Here the CDR3 reads CASSLGAGGTQYF. The CDR3 bases are TGTGCCAGTAGTCTGGGGGCGGGTGGGACCCAGTACTTC.